A selection of T cell receptor beta chains follows, all from one sample in a study of siplizumab effects on memory and regulatory T cells. Here immunoSEQ multiplex PCR was the method, and the copy in TCRdb shows in-frame clones only, minus some. The sample includes tens of thousands of clones, approximately 95% of them seen just once. The sequenced sample was CD8+ T cells sorted from blood. The receptors stem from a human donor in good health. Both conserved end residues are part of each CDR3. Fields, in order: clone size, J gene, V gene, D gene, CDR3 DNA, CDR3 protein. D genes are given only for firm matches. Size is stated for part of the rows, as once, few or many counts, or as a class when the clone is expanded.

abundance: .
j_gene: TRBJ2-7
v_gene: TRBV14
d_gene: TRBD1
CDR3nt: TGTGCCAGCAGCCAGACAGGGGGGACCTACGAGCAGTACTTC
CDR3aa: CASSQTGGTYEQYF

abundance: .
j_gene: TRBJ1-2
v_gene: TRBV30
d_gene: .
CDR3nt: TGTGCCTGGGGCTGGGGGTATGGCTACACCTTC
CDR3aa: CAWGWGYGYTF

abundance: once
j_gene: TRBJ2-2
v_gene: TRBV6-5
d_gene: .
CDR3nt: TGTGCCAGCAGTTACTCGAACGGTTTCAACACCGGGGAGCTGTTTTTT
CDR3aa: CASSYSNGFNTGELFF

abundance: .
j_gene: TRBJ2-3
v_gene: TRBV10-3
d_gene: .
CDR3nt: TGTGCCATCAGTGGGACCTCCAGGAGAGCAGATACGCAGTATTTT
CDR3aa: CAISGTSRRADTQYF

abundance: .
j_gene: TRBJ2-5
v_gene: TRBV7-8
d_gene: .
CDR3nt: TGTGCCAGCAGCTTAGCGGGCGGGCAAGAGACCCAGTACTTC
CDR3aa: CASSLAGGQETQYF

abundance: .
j_gene: TRBJ2-7
v_gene: TRBV5-1
d_gene: .
CDR3nt: TGCGCCAGCAGCGCCGGGCTGGGGGGCGAGGAGCAGTACTTC
CDR3aa: CASSAGLGGEEQYF

abundance: .
j_gene: TRBJ1-1
v_gene: TRBV10-3
d_gene: .
CDR3nt: TGTGCCATCAGTGAATGGGGCACTGAAGCTTTCTTT
CDR3aa: CAISEWGTEAFF

abundance: .
j_gene: TRBJ1-3
v_gene: TRBV11-1
d_gene: .
CDR3nt: TGTGCCAGCAGCTTAGGGATCTACTCTGGAAACACCATATATTTT
CDR3aa: CASSLGIYSGNTIYF

abundance: .
j_gene: TRBJ2-5
v_gene: TRBV7-9
d_gene: .
CDR3nt: TGTGCCAGCAGCTTAAGTGTTAGCCACGCAGAGACCCAGTACTTC
CDR3aa: CASSLSVSHAETQYF

abundance: .
j_gene: TRBJ2-3
v_gene: TRBV9
d_gene: TRBD2
CDR3nt: TGTGCCAGCAGCGTTGCCCTAGCGGTCAACACAGATACGCAGTATTTT
CDR3aa: CASSVALAVNTDTQYF

abundance: .
j_gene: TRBJ1-1
v_gene: TRBV28
d_gene: .
CDR3nt: TGTGCCAGCAGTTACGGGGACACTGAAGCTTTCTTT
CDR3aa: CASSYGDTEAFF

abundance: .
j_gene: TRBJ2-5
v_gene: TRBV7-3
d_gene: .
CDR3nt: TGTGCCAGCAGCTTAACCGCAGGACCGGGGGAGACCCAGTACTTC
CDR3aa: CASSLTAGPGETQYF

abundance: .
j_gene: TRBJ2-2
v_gene: TRBV7-2
d_gene: TRBD2
CDR3nt: TGTGCCAGCAGCTTAGAACTAGCGGAGAACACCGGGGAGCTGTTTTTT
CDR3aa: CASSLELAENTGELFF

abundance: .
j_gene: TRBJ2-3
v_gene: TRBV11-3
d_gene: TRBD1
CDR3nt: TGTGCCAGCAGCTCCCGGGACAGCCCAGATACGCAGTATTTT
CDR3aa: CASSSRDSPDTQYF

abundance: .
j_gene: TRBJ2-3
v_gene: TRBV27
d_gene: .
CDR3nt: TGTGCCAGCAGTCTCGTCTCGGCCCCAGATACGCAGTATTTT
CDR3aa: CASSLVSAPDTQYF

abundance: .
j_gene: TRBJ1-5
v_gene: TRBV25-1
d_gene: .
CDR3nt: TGTGCCAGCAGTGAGTTAGGGAATCAGCCCCAGCATTTT
CDR3aa: CASSELGNQPQHF

abundance: .
j_gene: TRBJ2-7
v_gene: TRBV2
d_gene: .
CDR3nt: TGTGCCAGCAGTGAATTGGGGGGCGAAAGGGGCGATTCCTACGAGCAGTACTTC
CDR3aa: CASSELGGERGDSYEQYF

abundance: .
j_gene: TRBJ2-7
v_gene: TRBV12-5
d_gene: TRBD1
CDR3nt: TGTGCTAGTGGTTTGAGAGGGACAGGGGTGGAGCAGTACTTC
CDR3aa: CASGLRGTGVEQYF

abundance: .
j_gene: TRBJ2-1
v_gene: TRBV30
d_gene: TRBD2
CDR3nt: TGTGCCTGGAGCTCGGGTAGCGGGAGTCAGTACAATGAGCAGTTCTTC
CDR3aa: CAWSSGSGSQYNEQFF

abundance: .
j_gene: TRBJ2-5
v_gene: TRBV6-5
d_gene: .
CDR3nt: TGTGCCAGCAGTCCGGACCAAGAGACCCAGTACTTC
CDR3aa: CASSPDQETQYF

abundance: .
j_gene: TRBJ2-3
v_gene: TRBV14
d_gene: TRBD2
CDR3nt: TGTGCCAGCAGCCAGAGAACTAGCGGGCCTGGGGATACGCAGTATTTT
CDR3aa: CASSQRTSGPGDTQYF

abundance: .
j_gene: TRBJ1-5
v_gene: TRBV19
d_gene: .
CDR3nt: TGTGCCAGTACCTCCTCATTTGAGACAGCTATTAATCAGCCCCAGCATTTT
CDR3aa: CASTSSFETAINQPQHF

abundance: .
j_gene: TRBJ1-4
v_gene: TRBV4-1
d_gene: .
CDR3nt: TGCGCCAGCAGTCCTGTCTTAGCTAATGAAAAACTGTTTTTT
CDR3aa: CASSPVLANEKLFF

abundance: .
j_gene: TRBJ2-1
v_gene: TRBV9
d_gene: TRBD2
CDR3nt: TGTGCCAGCAGCGTAGAACTAGCGGGAGTGGAGCAGTTCTTC
CDR3aa: CASSVELAGVEQFF

abundance: .
j_gene: TRBJ2-7
v_gene: TRBV4-1
d_gene: .
CDR3nt: TGCGCCAGCAGCCAAGATCGGGGCGGCTCCTACGAGCAGTACTTC
CDR3aa: CASSQDRGGSYEQYF

abundance: once
j_gene: TRBJ1-2
v_gene: TRBV7-9
d_gene: TRBD1
CDR3nt: TGTGCCAGCAGCCCGGACAGGGTCAGTGGCTACACCTTC
CDR3aa: CASSPDRVSGYTF

abundance: .
j_gene: TRBJ2-3
v_gene: TRBV6-1
d_gene: TRBD1
CDR3nt: TGTGCCAGCAGTGAAGTGGGTAGGGGGCTCAGAAAAGATACGCAGTATTTT
CDR3aa: CASSEVGRGLRKDTQYF

abundance: once
j_gene: TRBJ2-7
v_gene: TRBV5-5
d_gene: .
CDR3nt: TGTGCCAGCAGCTCCCCAGGGGACAACGAGCAGTACTTC
CDR3aa: CASSSPGDNEQYF

abundance: .
j_gene: TRBJ2-7
v_gene: TRBV4-1
d_gene: TRBD1
CDR3nt: TGCGCCAGCAGCCGAACCGGGACAGGGGCCTACGAGCAGTACTTC
CDR3aa: CASSRTGTGAYEQYF

abundance: .
j_gene: TRBJ2-7
v_gene: TRBV5-1
d_gene: .
CDR3nt: TGCGCCAGCAGCCTAGGCTCTGGCGAGCAGTACTTC
CDR3aa: CASSLGSGEQYF

abundance: .
j_gene: TRBJ1-4
v_gene: TRBV5-6
d_gene: TRBD1
CDR3nt: TGTGCCAGCAGCTTTGGACAGGGAGGTGAAAAACTGTTTTTT
CDR3aa: CASSFGQGGEKLFF

abundance: .
j_gene: TRBJ1-2
v_gene: TRBV4-2
d_gene: .
CDR3nt: TGTGCCAGCAGCCCCCGGGAGGGTGCTAACTATGGCTACACCTTC
CDR3aa: CASSPREGANYGYTF

abundance: .
j_gene: TRBJ2-7
v_gene: TRBV7-9
d_gene: TRBD2
CDR3nt: TGTGCCAGCAGCTTAGTTCTAGCGGGAGCGGAGCAGTACTTC
CDR3aa: CASSLVLAGAEQYF

abundance: .
j_gene: TRBJ1-4
v_gene: TRBV9
d_gene: .
CDR3nt: TGTGCCAGCAGCGGGGCAACTAATGAAAAACTGTTTTTT
CDR3aa: CASSGATNEKLFF

abundance: .
j_gene: TRBJ2-7
v_gene: TRBV4-2
d_gene: .
CDR3nt: TGTGCCAGCAGCCAATCTCCAGGCTACGAGCAGTACTTC
CDR3aa: CASSQSPGYEQYF

abundance: .
j_gene: TRBJ2-2
v_gene: TRBV29-1
d_gene: .
CDR3nt: TGCAGCGGGGTTTGGTCGAACACCGGGGAGCTGTTTTTT
CDR3aa: CSGVWSNTGELFF

abundance: .
j_gene: TRBJ2-7
v_gene: TRBV19
d_gene: .
CDR3nt: TGTGCCGTGGGGTTCGGCGGCCCTTACGAGCAGTACTTC
CDR3aa: CAVGFGGPYEQYF

abundance: .
j_gene: TRBJ2-7
v_gene: TRBV6-1
d_gene: .
CDR3nt: TGTGCCAGCGGACGATACGAGCAGTACTTC
CDR3aa: CASGRYEQYF